The clone carrying this T cell receptor beta chain was detected a few times. The data originate from a study of blood T cells in healthy people across ages. The second PCR ran about 6 to 11 cycles with a sample-barcoded 5' primer and J-beta primers. TCRdb reprocessed the 5' RACE reads via MiXCR and lists one record per CDR3 protein. The table lists hundreds of thousands of distinct CDR3 sequences, 35% to 45% of them singletons. The CDR3 loop spans 16 amino acids. Trimming cost V 5 bases and J 10 bases, with 24 bases left between them. CDR1 and CDR2 from the germline V gene are SGHTA and FQGTGA. The TCR comes from a woman aged 60-70 years in good health. The gene calls are TRBV7-3 and TRBJ2-1; D tentatively fits TRBD1 or TRBD2 (5 bases each). Input material: blood. CDR3 nucleotides: TGTGCCAGCAGCACCACCGGGACCTCTGCCACTGAAGAGCAGTTCTTC. It yields the protein CASSTTGTSATEEQFF. The full variable domain, completed using reference TRBV7-3 and TRBJ2-1, is GAGVSQTPSNKVTEKGKYVELRCDPISGHTALYWYRQSLGQGPEFLIYFQGTGAADDSGLPNDRFFAVRPEGSVSTLKIQRTERGDSAVYLCASSTTGTSATEEQFFGPGTRLTVL.